This T cell receptor (beta chain) was sequenced for a study of T cells in Graves' hyperthyroidism and ophthalmopathy. Whole-study context: Peripheral blood draws took place at initial diagnosis, ahead of any treatment.

In this sample, this clonotype turned up many times. Amplification of TCR beta CDR3 regions used RNA as the template. First-round RT-PCR of the TCR CDR3 relied on the HTBI primer set. TCRdb analysed the multiplex PCR reads with MiXCR anew, one entry per CDR3 protein. The sample contains 500,000 or so distinct CDR3 sequences, roughly 15% of which appear only once. Deletions cut 3 bases from V and 10 bases from J, with 13 bases between. CDR3 size: 12 residues. CDR1 is SGHKS and CDR2 is YYEKEE in the germline V gene (reference sequence). The receptor was isolated from a woman aged 18-35 years with Graves' ophthalmopathy. The sequenced material came from blood. This chain connects TRBV5-5 to TRBJ1-1, with D unclear. CDR3 sequence reads: CASSSAFPAAFF. The CDR3 DNA is TGTGCCAGCAGCTCCGCCTTCCCGGCAGCTTTCTTT.